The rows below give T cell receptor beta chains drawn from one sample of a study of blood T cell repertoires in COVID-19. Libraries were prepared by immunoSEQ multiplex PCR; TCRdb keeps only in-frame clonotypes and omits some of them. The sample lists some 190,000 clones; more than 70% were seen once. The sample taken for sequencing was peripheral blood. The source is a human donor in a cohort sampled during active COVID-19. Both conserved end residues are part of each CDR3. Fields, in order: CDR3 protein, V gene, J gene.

CDR3: CASSQGQGYGYTF
V: TRBV14
J: TRBJ1-2

CDR3: CSVETGQHTEAFF
V: TRBV29-1
J: TRBJ1-1

CDR3: CASSQDRSSGTDTQYF
V: TRBV7-2
J: TRBJ2-3

CDR3: CASSSLSSNQPQHF
V: TRBV6-2/TRBV6-3
J: TRBJ1-5

CDR3: CASSLGTRGTGELFF
V: TRBV5-6
J: TRBJ2-2

CDR3: CASSLTGDQPQHF
V: TRBV10-1
J: TRBJ1-5

CDR3: CASSQGSSGNTIYF
V: TRBV3-1/TRBV3-2
J: TRBJ1-3

CDR3: CASSIRNRGGYTF
V: TRBV19
J: TRBJ1-2

CDR3: CASSSLRTANYGYTF
V: TRBV5-6
J: TRBJ1-2

CDR3: CASSTDSGRYNEQFF
V: TRBV6-5
J: TRBJ2-1

CDR3: CASSYRGINTEAFF
V: TRBV28
J: TRBJ1-1

CDR3: CASSLARGDTQYF
V: TRBV7-7
J: TRBJ2-3

CDR3: CASSSGTSGGPYNEQFF
V: TRBV11-3
J: TRBJ2-1

CDR3: CASSLTQGFNEQFF
V: TRBV7-2
J: TRBJ2-1

CDR3: CASSKASGKQFF
V: TRBV21-1
J: TRBJ2-1

CDR3: CANSREGVTEAFF
V: TRBV11-2
J: TRBJ1-1